This T cell receptor (beta chain) appears in the sequencing data of a study of T-cell memory formation after mild COVID-19 (dated by TCRdb to the early 2020s). Turning to the overall study: Most TCR sequence clusters were specific to one of the two donors. T-cell clones expanding and contracting after mild COVID-19 in two donors were tracked by longitudinal TCRalpha and TCRbeta repertoire sequencing. The cohort comprised two young, previously healthy adult volunteers, one female and one male. Results and caveats for the whole study, not just this receptor: Balanced CD4/CD8 phenotypes were observed for clones contracting from day 15 to 85, whereas a bias towards CD4+ was observed for a second wave of clones expanding from day 15 to 37. Contracting CD4+ clones were located mainly in the CM and EM memory subsets, whereas CD8+ clones were found to be enriched in EMRA. The detection of some responding clones in pre-infection memory suggests that pre-existing cross-reactive memory T cells joined the SARS-CoV-2 response. The second-wave clones that peaked on day 37 were not confirmed to be SARS-CoV-2 specific. The study covered only two mild cases, and larger cohorts including severe cases with pre-infection samples were considered necessary.

The instrument given in TCRdb is Illumina NovaSeq 6000. cDNA libraries for TCRalpha and TCRbeta were prepared by 5'RACE using constant-segment primers, with sample barcodes and unique molecular identifiers added. Trizol reagent was used to extract RNA from every sample. Amplification of the libraries took two PCR steps, and the second step added a second sample barcode plus Illumina TruSeq adapters. The libraries were sequenced on an Illumina NovaSeq using 2 x 150 bp paired-end reads. The paper's data handling went like this. The reads were demultiplexed and collapsed into UMI-guided consensus sequences using migec v1.2.7. Using mixcr v2.1.11, the UMI consensuses were aligned to TRA and TRB V and J templates and assembled into clonotypes. A clonotype was counted as expanded or contracted only if both edgeR and NoisET called the change significant, with noise models trained on biological replicates. For edgeR calls, the cutoffs were a false discovery rate-adjusted p below 0.01 and a log2 fold-change threshold of 1. As an exploratory analysis of dynamics, max-normalized trajectories of the 1000 most abundant clonotypes were examined with PCA combined with hierarchical clustering. Separately sequenced CD4+ and CD8+ repertoires were used to assign the CD4 or CD8 phenotype of responding clones. Clones were called with MiXCR by TCRdb after fastp trimmed the public reads at Q25, and only in-frame beta chains were retained. Rows are combined by CDR3 protein, so each entry shows the most common genes and DNA. The V and J calls come from TCRdb's annotation, not from the publication. The table for this sample lists hundreds of thousands of distinct CDR3 sequences; roughly 23% of them were counted only once. In total, the top ten clones hold roughly an eighth of the sample.

V was cut back by 5 bases and J by 8 bases, leaving a gap of 21 bases between them. CDR3 length: 16 amino acids, cysteine to phenylalanine. The DNA shown is the 48-base CDR3, in frame from base 1. The germline V gene (reference sequence) specifies SEHNR as CDR1 and FQNEAQ as CDR2. Only a few counts were recorded for this clonotype. This receptor's antigen is unknown. No base quality information exists; no much larger clone differs at one position. Ficoll-Paque density gradient centrifugation was the method used to isolate PBMCs. The sequencing input was PBMCs or a T cell subset sorted from them (not recorded which). This sequence uses TRBV7-9 and TRBJ1-4, with the D gene too uncertain to name. The clonotype originates from an adult woman who had mild COVID-19 (a few samples of this study predate the infection). The sample titles of this study are shuffled in the database, so cell type and time point are left out; the donor was told from shared clones. The nucleotide sequence reads as follows: TGTGCCAGCAGCCCCCTAGTACCAGGATATCTCGAAAAACTGTTTTTT. Its protein product is CASSPLVPGYLEKLFF.